A selection of T cell receptor beta chains follows, all from one sample in a study of blood T cells in healthy people across ages. TCRdb redid the calling of the 5' RACE reads with MiXCR, one entry per CDR3 protein. The sample has hundreds of thousands of distinct CDR3 sequences; approximately 53% are singletons. Sample: blood. The receptor source for this set is a man older than 75 in good health. Both conserved end residues are part of each CDR3. Each record gives: V gene, clone size, J gene, D gene, CDR3 protein, CDR3 DNA. A D gene is named only where the DNA matches it firmly. Clone size is shown for a subset of rows, as once, few, many or a class of expanded clone.

TRBV3-1	NA	TRBJ2-1	TRBD2	CASSQAARLAGRNEQFF	TGTGCCAGCAGCCAAGCTGCGAGACTAGCGGGACGTAATGAGCAGTTCTTC
TRBV5-6	NA	TRBJ2-7	NA	CASSGADYEQYF	TGTGCCAGCTCCGGGGCCGACTACGAGCAGTACTTC
TRBV20-1	NA	TRBJ2-2	NA	CSASGRHGELFF	TGCAGTGCTAGCGGGAGACACGGGGAGCTGTTTTTT
TRBV7-2	NA	TRBJ2-3	TRBD1	CASSPGTGGFRYAYF	TGTGCCAGCAGCCCCGGGACAGGGGGTTTCAGATACGCGTATTTT
TRBV2	NA	TRBJ1-2	NA	CASRGSFSYGYTF	TGTGCCAGCAGAGGCAGCTTTAGCTATGGCTACACCTTC
TRBV27	few	TRBJ2-1	TRBD2	CASSLSGTSGWYEQFF	TGTGCCAGCAGTTTATCGGGGACTAGCGGGTGGTATGAGCAGTTCTTC
TRBV29-1	NA	TRBJ2-4	TRBD2	CSATGTSGSPLGEQYF	TGCAGCGCCACCGGGACTAGCGGGAGTCCCCTTGGGGAGCAGTACTTC
TRBV11-2	NA	TRBJ2-3	NA	CASSFELGTQYF	TGTGCCAGCAGCTTCGAGTTGGGTACGCAGTATTTT
TRBV20-1	few	TRBJ2-3	TRBD2	CSATWTSGRRADTQYF	TGCAGTGCTACGTGGACTAGCGGGAGACGGGCAGATACGCAGTATTTT
TRBV20-1	NA	TRBJ1-1	NA	CSARDHLGPNTEAFF	TGCAGTGCTAGAGATCATCTGGGACCGAACACTGAAGCTTTCTTT
TRBV20-1	NA	TRBJ2-7	TRBD2	CSASFPSGRYEQYF	TGCAGTGCTAGTTTTCCTAGCGGGAGGTACGAGCAGTACTTC
TRBV10-3	NA	TRBJ2-3	NA	CAIRVGTDTQYF	TGTGCCATCAGAGTCGGCACAGATACGCAGTATTTT
TRBV5-1	few	TRBJ2-5	NA	CASSLSGGAETQYF	TGCGCCAGCAGCCTTAGTGGGGGCGCGGAGACCCAGTACTTC
TRBV27	NA	TRBJ2-3	TRBD2	CASRPSAGKSTDTQYF	TGTGCCAGCAGACCGTCAGCGGGGAAAAGCACAGATACGCAGTATTTT
TRBV7-2	few	TRBJ2-3	NA	CASSLNRSPDTQYF	TGTGCCAGCAGCTTAAACAGATCGCCCGATACGCAGTATTTT
TRBV11-2	NA	TRBJ1-1	NA	CASSLDVGAGRSEAFF	TGTGCCAGCAGCTTAGATGTCGGGGCAGGGCGGTCTGAAGCTTTCTTT
TRBV12-5	NA	TRBJ2-7	NA	CASGPYSYEQYF	TGTGCTAGTGGTCCGTACTCCTACGAGCAGTACTTC
TRBV18	NA	TRBJ2-2	NA	CASSPPKGTGELFF	TGTGCCAGCTCACCACCAAAGGGGACCGGGGAGCTGTTTTTT
TRBV20-1	NA	TRBJ2-5	NA	CSAPSVGEETQYF	TGCAGTGCTCCGTCCGTGGGGGAAGAGACCCAGTACTTC
TRBV29-1	NA	TRBJ2-3	NA	CSGGKRSGTSTDTQYF	TGCAGCGGGGGTAAGAGGTCGGGAACTAGCACAGATACGCAGTATTTT
TRBV24-1	NA	TRBJ2-1	NA	CATSFIAEQFF	TGTGCCACCAGTTTCATAGCTGAGCAGTTCTTC
TRBV6-5	NA	TRBJ1-2	NA	CASSSDGLNYGYTF	TGTGCCAGCAGCTCGGACGGCCTTAACTATGGCTACACCTTC
TRBV10-3	NA	TRBJ2-1	NA	CAISDLSLASEQFF	TGTGCCATCAGTGACCTAAGTCTAGCGAGTGAGCAGTTCTTC
TRBV6-1	NA	TRBJ2-3	TRBD2	CASRRGGSSDTQYF	TGTGCCAGCAGGCGAGGCGGGAGTTCGGATACGCAGTATTTT
TRBV20-1	NA	TRBJ2-5	NA	CSARDILAETQYF	TGCAGTGCTAGAGATATCCTAGCAGAGACCCAGTACTTC
TRBV27	few	TRBJ1-2	TRBD1	CASSFYRDRLPPASGYTF	TGTGCCAGCAGCTTTTACCGGGACAGGCTCCCTCCAGCGTCGGGCTACACCTTC
TRBV20-1	NA	TRBJ2-3	NA	CSASAGADTQYF	TGCAGTGCTAGTGCAGGGGCAGATACGCAGTATTTT
TRBV18	NA	TRBJ2-5	NA	CASSPDTGIFQETQYF	TGTGCCAGCTCACCAGACACAGGGATTTTTCAAGAGACCCAGTACTTC
TRBV5-1	NA	TRBJ2-1	TRBD2	CASSLSGTSASYNEQFF	TGCGCCAGCAGCTTGTCTGGGACTAGCGCGTCCTACAATGAGCAGTTCTTC
TRBV20-1	many	TRBJ2-1	NA	CSASGRSYNEQFF	TGCAGCGCCAGTGGGAGATCCTACAATGAGCAGTTCTTC
TRBV7-9	few	TRBJ2-1	TRBD2	CASSEQGLAGGSYNEQFF	TGTGCCAGCAGCGAACAAGGACTAGCGGGAGGGTCCTACAATGAGCAGTTCTTC
TRBV27	few	TRBJ1-2	NA	CASSSSLAQANYGYTF	TGTGCCAGCAGCTCGAGTCTGGCGCAGGCTAACTATGGCTACACCTTC
TRBV7-6	NA	TRBJ2-3	TRBD1	CASSLPSGTGGGDTQYF	TGTGCCAGCAGCTTGCCCTCCGGGACAGGGGGCGGGGATACGCAGTATTTT
TRBV7-2	NA	TRBJ2-3	TRBD1	CASSLGGTESTDTQYF	TGTGCCAGCAGCTTAGGGGGGACAGAAAGCACAGATACGCAGTATTTT
TRBV9	NA	TRBJ2-3	TRBD1	CASSPVRGQGRGTQYF	TGTGCCAGCAGCCCAGTGCGGGGACAGGGGAGGGGTACGCAGTATTTT
TRBV7-8	NA	TRBJ2-1	TRBD2	CASSLAQIRTSGFNNEQFF	TGTGCCAGCAGCTTAGCGCAGATCAGGACTAGCGGGTTTAACAATGAGCAGTTCTTC
TRBV5-1	few	TRBJ2-7	TRBD2	CASRPSGRESYEQYF	TGCGCCAGCAGACCAAGCGGGAGGGAATCCTACGAGCAGTACTTC
TRBV6-5	NA	TRBJ2-7	TRBD1	CASSLTGTGSREQYF	TGTGCCAGCAGTTTGACCGGGACAGGGAGTCGCGAGCAGTACTTC
TRBV29-1	NA	TRBJ1-2	NA	CSVAVGQGLNYGYTF	TGCAGCGTGGCGGTAGGGCAGGGCCTTAACTATGGCTACACCTTC
TRBV5-1	few	TRBJ2-5	TRBD2	CASRSQGSGGQETQYF	TGCGCCAGCAGATCCCAGGGTAGCGGGGGACAAGAGACCCAGTACTTC
TRBV27	NA	TRBJ1-2	NA	CASSLSYRVYDYTF	TGTGCCAGCAGTTTAAGCTACAGGGTCTATGACTACACCTTC
TRBV2	NA	TRBJ2-7	NA	CASSGTAVLVEQYF	TGTGCCAGCAGTGGGACAGCGGTATTGGTCGAGCAGTACTTC
TRBV6-4	NA	TRBJ1-1	NA	CASSPSHNAEAFF	TGTGCCAGCAGTCCAAGCCACAACGCTGAAGCTTTCTTT
TRBV29-1	many	TRBJ2-7	NA	CSVEDSGQAPYEQYF	TGCAGCGTTGAAGATAGTGGGCAGGCCCCCTACGAGCAGTACTTC
TRBV7-9	NA	TRBJ1-1	NA	CASSLQAEAFF	TGTGCCAGCAGCCTACAGGCGGAAGCTTTCTTT
TRBV20-1	NA	TRBJ2-3	TRBD2	CSAPPGGAPGTTDTQYF	TGCAGTGCCCCCCCGGGGGGGGCCCCCGGTACCACAGATACGCAGTATTTT